The TCR beta chain under discussion was sequenced for a study of early T cells in non-severe SARS-CoV-2 infection. Study results and limitations: Anti-spike CD8 responses were favored by VDJdb matching, which missed private and CD4 specificities.

TCRdb reprocessed the 5' RACE reads with MiXCR, giving one entry per CDR3 protein. The data hold about 90,000 distinct CDR3 sequences, with approximately 12% observed a single time. A word on this clonotype: Its target is unknown.

V lost 3 bases and J lost 8, with 13 bases in between. The CDR3 contains 13 residues. V and J are TRBV12-3 or TRBV12-4 and TRBJ1-2; D is uncertain. The receptor was derived from an adult who was a healthcare worker with PCR-confirmed SARS-CoV-2 infection or an uninfected control (not recorded which). The sample consisted of whole blood, taken at baseline. DNA of the CDR3: TGTGCCAGCAGTTTCCGGAGGGAGCAAGGCTACACCTTC. This translates into CASSFRREQGYTF.